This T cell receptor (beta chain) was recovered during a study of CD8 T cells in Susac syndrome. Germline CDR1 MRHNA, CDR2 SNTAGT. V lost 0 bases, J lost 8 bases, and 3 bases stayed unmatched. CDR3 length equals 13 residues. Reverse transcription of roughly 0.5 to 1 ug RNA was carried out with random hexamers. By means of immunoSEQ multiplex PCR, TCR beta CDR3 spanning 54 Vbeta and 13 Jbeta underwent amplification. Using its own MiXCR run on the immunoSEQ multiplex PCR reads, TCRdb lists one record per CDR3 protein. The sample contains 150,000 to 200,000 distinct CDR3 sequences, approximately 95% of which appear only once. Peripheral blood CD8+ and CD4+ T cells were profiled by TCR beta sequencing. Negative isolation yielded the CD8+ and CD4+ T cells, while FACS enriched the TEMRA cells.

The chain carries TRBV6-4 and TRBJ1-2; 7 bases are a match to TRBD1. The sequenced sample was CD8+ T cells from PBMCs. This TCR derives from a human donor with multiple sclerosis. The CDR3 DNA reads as TGTGCCAGCAGTGACTCGACAGGGACCGGCTACACCTTC. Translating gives CASSDSTGTGYTF.